The clone carrying this T cell receptor (beta chain) was recorded many times. Its specificity is unknown. TCRdb called the reads again in MiXCR, with one record for every CDR3 protein. The sample includes approximately 170,000 distinct CDR3 sequences, over 13% of them seen just once. The data stem from a study of T cell repertoires in cytomegalovirus infection. Across the study: Matching HLA type, along with CMV infection, was indicated by public TCR beta signatures. General study findings and limits: In two of eight donors, the top clonotype was HLA-C-restricted CMV-specific. Adding up the frequency of public TCR beta families identified people who carried CMV plus the relevant HLA.

CDR1 SEHNR and CDR2 FQNEAQ come from the germline V gene (reference sequence). This CDR3 spans 14 amino acids. V shed 2 bases, J shed 3 bases, and the junction held 2 bases outside the gene matches. Sequenced sample: PBMCs. The gene calls are TRBV7-9 and TRBJ2-7; TRBD2 matches 9 bases. The receptor's source is a human donor in good health (CMV status not recorded). Some clones in this sample may be carry-over from other donors' samples. CDR3 amino acids: CASSLQAGGYEQYF. The CDR3 DNA reads TGTGCCAGCAGCTTACAAGCGGGAGGCTACGAGCAGTACTTC.